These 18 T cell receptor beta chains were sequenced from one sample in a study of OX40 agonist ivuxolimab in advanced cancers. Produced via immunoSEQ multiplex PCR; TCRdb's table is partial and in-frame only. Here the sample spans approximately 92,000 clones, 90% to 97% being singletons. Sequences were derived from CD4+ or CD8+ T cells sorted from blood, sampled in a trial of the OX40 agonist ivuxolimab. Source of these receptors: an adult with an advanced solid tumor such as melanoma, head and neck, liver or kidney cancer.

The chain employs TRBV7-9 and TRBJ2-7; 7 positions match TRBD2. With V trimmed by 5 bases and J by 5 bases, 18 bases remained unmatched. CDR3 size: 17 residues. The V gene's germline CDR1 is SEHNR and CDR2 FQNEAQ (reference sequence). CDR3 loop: CASSGRDVAVAGHEQYF. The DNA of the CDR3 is TGTGCCAGCAGCGGCCGGGACGTGGCGGTAGCGGGCCACGAGCAGTACTTC.

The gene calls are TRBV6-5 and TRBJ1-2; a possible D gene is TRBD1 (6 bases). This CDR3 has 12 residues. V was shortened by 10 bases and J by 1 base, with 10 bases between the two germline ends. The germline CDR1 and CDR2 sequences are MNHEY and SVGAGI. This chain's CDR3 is CATGQLNYGYTF. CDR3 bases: TGTGCCACCGGACAGCTTAACTATGGCTACACCTTC.

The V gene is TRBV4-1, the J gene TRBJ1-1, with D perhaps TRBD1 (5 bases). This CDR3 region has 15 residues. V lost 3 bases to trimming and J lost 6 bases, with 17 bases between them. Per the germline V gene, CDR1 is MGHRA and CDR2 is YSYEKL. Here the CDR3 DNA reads TGCGCCAGCAGCCATCCCCCGGGGGGAATCGCTGAAGCTTTCTTT. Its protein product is CASSHPPGGIAEAFF.

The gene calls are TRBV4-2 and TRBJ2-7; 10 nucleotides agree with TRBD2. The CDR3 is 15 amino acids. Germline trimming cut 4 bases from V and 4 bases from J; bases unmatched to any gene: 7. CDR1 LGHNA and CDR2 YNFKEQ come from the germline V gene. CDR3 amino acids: CASSPAGLAEYEQYF. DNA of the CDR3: TGTGCCAGCAGCCCGGCAGGACTAGCGGAATACGAGCAGTACTTC.

The CDR3: CASSSLGWETQYF. CDR3 sequence (DNA): TGTGCCAGCAGTTCTCTAGGCTGGGAGACCCAGTACTTC. The V gene is TRBV27, the J gene TRBJ2-5; D not resolved. The CDR3 totals 13 residues. Germline CDR1 and CDR2: MNHEY and SMNVEV (reference sequence). The germline V and J ends were trimmed by 4 bases and 5 bases, with 11 bases remaining between them.

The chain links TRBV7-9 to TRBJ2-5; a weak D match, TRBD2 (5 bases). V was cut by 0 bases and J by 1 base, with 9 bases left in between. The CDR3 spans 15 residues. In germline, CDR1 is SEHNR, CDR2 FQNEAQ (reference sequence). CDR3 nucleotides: TGTGCCAGCAGCTTAGCGATCGGGGTCCAAGAGACCCAGTACTTC. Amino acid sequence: CASSLAIGVQETQYF.

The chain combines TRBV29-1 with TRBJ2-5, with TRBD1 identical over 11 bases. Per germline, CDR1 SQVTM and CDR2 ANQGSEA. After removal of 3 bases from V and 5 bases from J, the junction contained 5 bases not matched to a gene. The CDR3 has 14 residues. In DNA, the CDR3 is TGCAGCGTTGAGCGGACAGGGGGCAAGGAGACCCAGTACTTC. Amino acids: CSVERTGGKETQYF.

In DNA form, the CDR3 reads TGTGCCAGTAGTGCCATGGTTAACAATGAGCAGTTCTTC. As protein: CASSAMVNNEQFF. The V and J genes are TRBV19 and TRBJ2-1, with D unclear. The CDR3 consists of 13 residues. The ends were cut back, 5 bases at V and 5 bases at J, with 10 bases in the middle. Germline assignment: CDR1 LNHDA and CDR2 SQIVND (reference sequence).

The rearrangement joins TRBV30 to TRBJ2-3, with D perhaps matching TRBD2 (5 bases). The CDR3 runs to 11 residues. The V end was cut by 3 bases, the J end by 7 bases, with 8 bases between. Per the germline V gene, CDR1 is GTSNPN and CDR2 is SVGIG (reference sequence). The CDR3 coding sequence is TGTGCCTGGAGCCCCGGGAATACGCAGTATTTT. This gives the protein CAWSPGNTQYF. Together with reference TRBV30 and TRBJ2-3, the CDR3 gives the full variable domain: SQTIHQWPATLVQPVGSPLSLECTVEGTSNPNLYWYRQAAGRGLQLLFYSVGIGQISSEVPQNLSASRPQDRQFILSSKKLLLSDSGFYLCAWSPGNTQYFGPGTRLTVL.

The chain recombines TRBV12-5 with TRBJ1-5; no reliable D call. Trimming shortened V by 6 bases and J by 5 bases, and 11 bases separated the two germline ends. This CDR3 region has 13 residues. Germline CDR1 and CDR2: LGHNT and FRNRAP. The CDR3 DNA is TGTGCTAGTGGGGAGGCTTTCCATCAGCCCCAGCATTTT. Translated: CASGEAFHQPQHF.

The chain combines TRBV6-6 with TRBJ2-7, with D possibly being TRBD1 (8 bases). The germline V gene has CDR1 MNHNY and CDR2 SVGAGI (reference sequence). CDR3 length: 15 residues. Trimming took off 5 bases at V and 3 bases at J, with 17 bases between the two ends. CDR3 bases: TGTGCCAGCAGTCGCGGACAGGGAGGGTTCTACGAGCAGTACTTC. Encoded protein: CASSRGQGGFYEQYF.

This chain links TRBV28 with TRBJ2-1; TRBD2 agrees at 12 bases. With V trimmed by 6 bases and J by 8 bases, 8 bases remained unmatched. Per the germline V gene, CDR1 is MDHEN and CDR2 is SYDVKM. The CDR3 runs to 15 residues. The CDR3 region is CASRSLAGGPHEQFF. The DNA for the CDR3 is TGTGCCAGCAGATCCCTAGCGGGGGGGCCCCATGAGCAGTTCTTC.

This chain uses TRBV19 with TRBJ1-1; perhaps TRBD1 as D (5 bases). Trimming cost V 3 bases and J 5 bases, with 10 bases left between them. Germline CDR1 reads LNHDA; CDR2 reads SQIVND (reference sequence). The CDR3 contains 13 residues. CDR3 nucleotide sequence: TGTGCCAGTAGTATGGGGCAGTTGACTGAAGCTTTCTTT. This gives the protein CASSMGQLTEAFF.

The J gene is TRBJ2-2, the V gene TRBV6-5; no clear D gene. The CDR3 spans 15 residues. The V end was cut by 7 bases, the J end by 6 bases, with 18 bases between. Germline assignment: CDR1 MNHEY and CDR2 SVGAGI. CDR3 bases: TGTGCCAGCATAGTACTACCATGGGCCCCCGGGGAGCTGTTTTTT. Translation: CASIVLPWAPGELFF.

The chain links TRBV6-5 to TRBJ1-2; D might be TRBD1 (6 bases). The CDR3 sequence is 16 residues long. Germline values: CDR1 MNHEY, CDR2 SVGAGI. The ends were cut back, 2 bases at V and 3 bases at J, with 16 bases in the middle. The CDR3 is CASSYGGLGGYYGYTF. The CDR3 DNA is TGTGCCAGCAGTTACGGGGGGCTCGGGGGATACTATGGCTACACCTTC.

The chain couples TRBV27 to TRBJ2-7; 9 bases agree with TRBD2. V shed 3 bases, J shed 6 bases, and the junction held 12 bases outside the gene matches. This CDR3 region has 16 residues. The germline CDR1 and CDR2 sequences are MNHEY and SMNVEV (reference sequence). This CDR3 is CASSFGAPGGLAEQYF. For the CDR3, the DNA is TGTGCCAGCAGTTTTGGGGCCCCCGGGGGACTAGCCGAGCAGTACTTC.

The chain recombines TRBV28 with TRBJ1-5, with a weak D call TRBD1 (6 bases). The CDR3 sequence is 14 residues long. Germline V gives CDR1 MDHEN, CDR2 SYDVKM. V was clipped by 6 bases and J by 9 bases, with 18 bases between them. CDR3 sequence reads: CASSLRGGARPQHF. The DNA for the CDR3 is TGTGCCAGCAGCCTTAGGGGGGGTGCTAGGCCCCAGCATTTT.

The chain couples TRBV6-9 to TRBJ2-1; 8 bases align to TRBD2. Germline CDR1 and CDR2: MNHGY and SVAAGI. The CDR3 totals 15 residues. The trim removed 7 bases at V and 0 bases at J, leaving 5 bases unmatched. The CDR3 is CASTRGRPSYNEQFF. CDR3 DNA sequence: TGTGCCAGCACTCGCGGGAGGCCCTCCTACAATGAGCAGTTCTTC.